Here is one T cell receptor beta chain with its context. Its cognate antigen is unknown. This table comes from immunoSEQ multiplex PCR, and its TCRdb copy is limited to in-frame clones, with some not included. This table has approximately 280,000 clones, approximately 83% appearing once. A 120-subject validation cohort, separate from the approximately 700-subject first cohort, supplied the donors. The CDR3 extends over 16 amino acids. With 0 bases clipped from V and 2 bases from J, the junction kept 6 bases outside the gene matches. The V gene's germline CDR1 is SGHTS and CDR2 YDEGEE. The record originates from a study of cytomegalovirus exposure and HLA in healthy donors. General study points: Published work reported that the classifier diagnosed cytomegalovirus status with high specificity and sensitivity. Through in vitro validation, a few CMV-associated chains were shown to be specific for CMV antigens.

The sample was PBMCs. The gene calls are TRBV5-8 and TRBJ2-3; the match to TRBD2 covers 7 bases. The source of this sequence is a woman in her late teens or twenties in good health and CMV-seronegative. The CDR3 loop reads CASSLVTGGYTDTQYF. The DNA for the CDR3 is TGTGCCAGCAGCTTGGTTACGGGGGGATACACAGATACGCAGTATTTT.